The TCR beta chain described here comes from a study of CD8 T cells in Susac syndrome. Peripheral blood CD8+ and CD4+ T cells were profiled by TCR beta sequencing. Per germline, CDR1 MNHEY and CDR2 SMNVEV (reference sequence). Trimming took off 7 bases at V and 0 bases at J, with 13 bases between the two ends. This CDR3 has 15 amino acids. Reverse transcription of roughly 0.45 to 1 ug RNA used random hexamers. MiXCR, applied by TCRdb to the immunoSEQ multiplex PCR reads, yields one record per CDR3 protein. The data contain 300,000 to 350,000 distinct CDR3 sequences, around 92% of them singletons. The rearrangement links TRBV27 to TRBJ2-1; D unresolved. Sequences were obtained from CD4+ T cells from PBMCs. The source of this sequence is a human donor with multiple sclerosis. The CDR3 protein is CASTSSQFSYNEQFF. The CDR3 coding sequence is TGTGCCAGCACCTCCTCCCAGTTCTCCTACAATGAGCAGTTCTTC.